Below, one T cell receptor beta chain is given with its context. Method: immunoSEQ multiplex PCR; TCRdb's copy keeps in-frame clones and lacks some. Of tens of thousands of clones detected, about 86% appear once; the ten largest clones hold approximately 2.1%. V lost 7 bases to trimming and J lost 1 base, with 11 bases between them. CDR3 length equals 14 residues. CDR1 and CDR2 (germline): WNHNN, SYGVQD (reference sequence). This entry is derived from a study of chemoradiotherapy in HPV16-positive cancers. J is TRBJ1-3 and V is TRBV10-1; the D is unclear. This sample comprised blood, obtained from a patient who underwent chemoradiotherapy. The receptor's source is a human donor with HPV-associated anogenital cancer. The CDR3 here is CASTLGGSGNTIYF. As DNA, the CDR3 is TGCGCCAGCACCCTTGGAGGTTCTGGAAACACCATATATTTT.